What follows is one T cell receptor beta chain and its context. Its antigen is not identified. The data belong to a study of cytomegalovirus exposure and HLA in healthy donors. Study findings and constraints: Association of roughly 17,000 TCR beta sequences with HLA alleles was found at 0.05 false discovery rate in a later analysis. Highly shared sequence variants in one cluster were likely a sequencing artifact. Researchers reported from a later analysis that most CMV-associated TCR beta chains appeared HLA-restricted. It was approximately 150 TCR beta chains that were listed as cytomegalovirus-associated.

The germline gives CDR1 PRHDT, CDR2 FYEKMQ (reference sequence). The trim removed 1 base at V and 7 bases at J, leaving 15 bases unmatched. The CDR3 contains 19 residues. The study ran its PCR with 60 Vbeta and 13 Jbeta primers. Libraries were prepared by immunoSEQ multiplex PCR; TCRdb keeps only in-frame clonotypes and omits some of them. The sample has about 130,000 clones; approximately 80% are singletons. Sequencing input: PBMCs. The sequence was obtained from a young man in good health and CMV-seronegative. The J gene is TRBJ2-7, the V gene TRBV13; 14 bases are shared with TRBD2. The CDR3 nucleotides read TGTGCCAGCAGCTTAGAGGGAGGGAGACTAGCGGGAGGGGACGGGGAGCAGTACTTC. It yields the protein CASSLEGGRLAGGDGEQYF.